This T cell receptor beta chain was found in a study of molecular identifiers for immune sequencing clone quantification. Study-level points and caveats: Because of identical TCR molecules sharing a barcode, sizes of highly expanded clones could be underestimated. Clones above 20 RNA copies held over 97% of effector molecules, under 1% in naive cells.

The length of the CDR3 is 18 residues. The germline gives CDR1 LNHNV, CDR2 YYDKDF (reference sequence). V dropped 4 bases and J dropped 1; count of bases not matched to a gene: 12. This clonotype occurred many times. The antigen is not known. Each CDR3 protein is one row after TCRdb ran MiXCR on the PCR reads. The sample lists about 40,000 distinct CDR3 sequences, about a quarter seen once, with over 0.95% in the top ten. CD8+CD4-CCR7+CD45RA+ cells were sorted as naive CD8 T cells. Sequencing was performed on naive CD8+ T cells from blood, with Jurkat cell RNA spiked in. The subset here: FACS-sorted CD8+CD4-CCR7+CD45RA+ naive T cells. This TCR came from a human donor in good health. Some libraries in this study had Jurkat cell RNA spiked in. This chain uses TRBV15 with TRBJ2-5; 10 nucleotides line up with TRBD1. The DNA of the CDR3 is TGTGCCACCAGCACCTACGGACAGGGGGGAATTGGCCAAGAGACCCAGTACTTC. As protein: CATSTYGQGGIGQETQYF.